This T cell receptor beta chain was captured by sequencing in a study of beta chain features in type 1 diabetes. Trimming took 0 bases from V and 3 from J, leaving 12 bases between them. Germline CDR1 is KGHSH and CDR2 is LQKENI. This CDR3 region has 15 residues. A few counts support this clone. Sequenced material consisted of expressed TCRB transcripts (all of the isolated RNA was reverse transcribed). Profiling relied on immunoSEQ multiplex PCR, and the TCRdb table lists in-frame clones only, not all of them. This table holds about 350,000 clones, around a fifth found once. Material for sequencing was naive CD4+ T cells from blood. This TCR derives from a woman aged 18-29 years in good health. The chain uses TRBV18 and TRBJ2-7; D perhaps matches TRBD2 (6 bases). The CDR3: CASSPPRGTDYEQYF. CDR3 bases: TGTGCCAGCTCACCACCGCGGGGAACGGACTACGAGCAGTACTTC.